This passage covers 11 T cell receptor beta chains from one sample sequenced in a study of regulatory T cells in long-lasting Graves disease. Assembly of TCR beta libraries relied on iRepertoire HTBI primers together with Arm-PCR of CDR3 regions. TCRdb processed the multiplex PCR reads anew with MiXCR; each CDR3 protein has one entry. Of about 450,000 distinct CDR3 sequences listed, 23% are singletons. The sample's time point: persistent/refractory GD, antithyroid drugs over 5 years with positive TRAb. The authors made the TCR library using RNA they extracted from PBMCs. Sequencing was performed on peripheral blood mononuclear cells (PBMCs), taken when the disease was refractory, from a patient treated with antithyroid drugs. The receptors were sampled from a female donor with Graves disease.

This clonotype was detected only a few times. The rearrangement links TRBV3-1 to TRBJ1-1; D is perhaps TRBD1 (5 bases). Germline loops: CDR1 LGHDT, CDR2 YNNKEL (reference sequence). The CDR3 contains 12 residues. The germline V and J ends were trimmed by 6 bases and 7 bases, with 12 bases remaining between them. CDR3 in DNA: TGTGCCAGCAGACTAGACCAGGGTGAAGCTTTCTTT. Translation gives CASRLDQGEAFF.

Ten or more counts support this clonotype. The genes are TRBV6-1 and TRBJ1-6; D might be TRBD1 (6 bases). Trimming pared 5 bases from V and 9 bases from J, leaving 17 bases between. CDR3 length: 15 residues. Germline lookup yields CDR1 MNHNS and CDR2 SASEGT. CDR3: CASSPVTGASSPLHF. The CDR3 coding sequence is TGTGCCAGCAGTCCCGTGACGGGGGCGAGTTCACCCCTCCACTTT.

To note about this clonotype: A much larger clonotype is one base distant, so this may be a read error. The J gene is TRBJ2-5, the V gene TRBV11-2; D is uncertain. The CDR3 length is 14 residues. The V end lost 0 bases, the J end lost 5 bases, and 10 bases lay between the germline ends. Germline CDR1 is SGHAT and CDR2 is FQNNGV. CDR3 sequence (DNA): TGTGCCAGCAGCTTAGAGGCTAGTTGGGAGACCCAGTACTTC. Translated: CASSLEASWETQYF.

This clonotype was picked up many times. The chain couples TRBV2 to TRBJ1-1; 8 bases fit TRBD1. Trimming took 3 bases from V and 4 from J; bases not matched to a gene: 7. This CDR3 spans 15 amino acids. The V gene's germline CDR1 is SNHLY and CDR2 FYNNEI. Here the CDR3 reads CASSDVTGGGTEAFF. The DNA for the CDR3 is TGTGCCAGCAGTGACGTAACAGGGGGGGGCACTGAAGCTTTCTTT.

CDR3 residues: CASSQGTSGFYEQYF. Written as DNA, the CDR3 is TGTGCCAGCAGCCAGGGGACTAGCGGGTTTTACGAGCAGTACTTC. The chain recombines TRBV7-3 with TRBJ2-7; TRBD2 aligns across 12 bases. There are 15 residues in the CDR3. Germline V gene sequence: CDR1 SGHTA, CDR2 FQGTGA. The ends lost 5 bases at V and 4 bases at J; junction bases unmatched: 6.

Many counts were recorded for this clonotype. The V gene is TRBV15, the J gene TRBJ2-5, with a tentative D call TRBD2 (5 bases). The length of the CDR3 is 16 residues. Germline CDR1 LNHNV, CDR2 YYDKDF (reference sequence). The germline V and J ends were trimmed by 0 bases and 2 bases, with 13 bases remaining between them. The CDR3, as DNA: TGTGCCACCAGCAGAGATGCCGCTAGGAGGCAAGAGACCCAGTACTTC. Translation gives CATSRDAARRQETQYF.

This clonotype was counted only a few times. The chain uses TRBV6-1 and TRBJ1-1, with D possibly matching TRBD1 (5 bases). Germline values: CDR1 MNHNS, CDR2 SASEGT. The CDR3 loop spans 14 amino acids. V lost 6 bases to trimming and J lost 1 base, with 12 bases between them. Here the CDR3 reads CASSTSRENTEAFF. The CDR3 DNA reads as TGTGCCAGCAGCACCTCCAGGGAGAACACTGAAGCTTTCTTT.

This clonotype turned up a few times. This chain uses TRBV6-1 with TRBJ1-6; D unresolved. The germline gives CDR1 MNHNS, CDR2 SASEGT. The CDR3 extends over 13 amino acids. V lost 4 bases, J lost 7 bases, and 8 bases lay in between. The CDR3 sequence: CASSVKINSPLHF. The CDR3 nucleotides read TGTGCCAGCAGTGTCAAGATCAATTCACCCCTCCACTTT.

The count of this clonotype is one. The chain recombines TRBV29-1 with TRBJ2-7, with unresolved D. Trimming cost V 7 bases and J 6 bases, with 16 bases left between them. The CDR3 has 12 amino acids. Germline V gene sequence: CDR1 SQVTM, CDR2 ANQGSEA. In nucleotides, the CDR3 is TGCAGCGGGGTCGGAGATTCCGGCGAGCAGTACTTC. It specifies CSGVGDSGEQYF.

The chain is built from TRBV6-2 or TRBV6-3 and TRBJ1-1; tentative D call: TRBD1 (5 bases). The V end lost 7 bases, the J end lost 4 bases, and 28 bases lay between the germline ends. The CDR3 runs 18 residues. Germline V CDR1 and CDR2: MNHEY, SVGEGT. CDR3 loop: CASTYPRAGTPAFTEAFF. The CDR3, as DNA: TGTGCCAGCACCTACCCGAGGGCCGGGACCCCAGCGTTCACTGAAGCTTTCTTT.

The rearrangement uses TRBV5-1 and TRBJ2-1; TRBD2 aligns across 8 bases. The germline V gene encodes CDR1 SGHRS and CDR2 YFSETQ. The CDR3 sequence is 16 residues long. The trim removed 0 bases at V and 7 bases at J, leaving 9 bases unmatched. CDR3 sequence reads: CASSLAAGGRMNEQFF. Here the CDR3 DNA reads TGCGCCAGCAGCTTGGCCGCGGGAGGCCGTATGAATGAGCAGTTCTTC.